This T cell receptor (beta chain) was sequenced during a study of cytomegalovirus exposure and HLA in healthy donors. Study overall: Samples from HLA-typed donors yielded 85 million to 95 million unique TCRs in an early data release. Study observations and caveats: Apart from CMV serostatus, no immune exposure information was available. TCR beta V- and J-gene trimming was later associated with a missense DCLRE1C variant.

Note on this clone: Its antigen is unknown.

Primers: 60 Vbeta forward and 13 Jbeta reverse. Profiled with immunoSEQ multiplex PCR; TCRdb holds only in-frame clones, not every one. The profile shows over 200,000 clones, around 80% of them singletons. This CDR3 region has 16 residues. V lost 3 bases and J lost 3; bases outside the gene matches: 7. In germline, CDR1 is LGHNA, CDR2 YSLEER. This chain connects TRBV4-3 to TRBJ2-3, with 9 positions matching TRBD2. This TCR was recovered from a middle-aged woman in good health and CMV-seronegative. The sequenced sample was PBMCs. CDR3 protein: CASSQELAGPTDTQYF. CDR3 DNA: TGCGCCAGCAGCCAGGAGCTAGCGGGGCCGACAGATACGCAGTATTTT.